This TCR beta chain originates from a study of glioma-infiltrating T cells. Germline V gives CDR1 LNHDA, CDR2 SQIVND (reference sequence). The CDR3 has 13 amino acids. The V and J ends lost 7 bases and 6 bases respectively, with 14 bases between them. TCR alpha and beta CDR3 regions were amplified from RNA using iRepertoire nested multiplex PCR. TCRdb analysed the multiplex PCR reads with MiXCR anew, one entry per CDR3 protein. The sample yields over 70,000 distinct CDR3 sequences, approximately 22% seen once. Study-level findings and limits: Very few CDR3 sequences were shared between tissue and blood.

On this clonotype itself: Its antigen is not identified.

The origin of this receptor is a human donor with low-grade glioma or glioblastoma, undergoing nonglioma brain surgery, or in good health (not recorded which). Source material: glioma tissue, nonneoplastic brain tissue, or PBMCs (not recorded which). This chain uses TRBV19 with TRBJ2-3; no clear D. CDR3: CASISDLGDTQYF. Written as DNA, the CDR3 is TGTGCCAGTATCTCGGACCTGGGGGATACGCAGTATTTT.